This TCR beta chain was sequenced during a study of cytomegalovirus exposure and HLA in healthy donors (dated by TCRdb to 2016 to 2017). Context from the whole study: An earlier analysis of approximately 590 of the donors reported more than 250 Gb of sequence data and 117 million unique TCR beta sequences from about 180 million T cells. About 330 gigabases of sequencing data and around 85 million unique TCR sequences made up an early release that covered 500 to 700 HLA-typed donors. Of the roughly 400 genotyped donors, 81% fell in the genetic ancestry cluster associated with self-reported Caucasian donors. The aim of the study was to test whether cataloging public T cell receptors could identify signatures of past pathogen exposure. Using immunosequencing, the study profiled T cell repertoires from 666 subjects and related those repertoires to cytomegalovirus serostatus. Besides the first cohort of approximately 710 subjects, a separate validation cohort made up of 120 different subjects was used. High-throughput TCR immunosequencing, statistical association of individual TCRs with disease status, and machine learning were combined to predict cytomegalovirus infection status. To study patterns of TCR occurrence, a later analysis re-analyzed previously published TCR beta repertoires from several hundred donors and added high-resolution HLA genotyping. In the later analysis, no new phenotypic data were used to find candidate immune exposures; instead, reliance was placed on TCR beta sequences and their occurrence across donors. An earlier analysis of 450 to 750 of the donors used high-throughput TCR beta sequencing to judge whether each TCR beta V gene segment behaved as functional or pseudogenic. Donor age, sex, ethnicity and CMV serostatus were collected together with the repertoire data. A later genetic analysis took genome-wide SNP genotypes for about 65% of the roughly 670 donors and used that subset as a discovery cohort. Every repertoire in the discovery cohort had been generated on one and the same sequencing platform. HLA typing included class I and class II loci at four-digit resolution. Typing coverage differed by locus: A, B, C, DRB1 and DQB1 were typed in roughly 629-630 donors, DQA1 in 500 to 550, DPA1 in 606, and DPB1 in just under 490. Several DR-DQ haplotypes were treated as single units for association and clustering because of strong linkage in the cohort. Among a few hundred genotyped donors of the cohort, an average of roughly 240,000 unique TCR beta nucleotide sequences were sequenced per donor, approximately 20% of them non-productive. The research as a whole found: Specific HLA alleles were associated with 18,000 or so TCR beta sequences at a false discovery rate of 0.05 in a later analysis. The only immune exposure information available for the cohort was CMV serostatus. According to a later analysis, TCR association rates differed among HLA loci, with DRB1 alleles showing the most associated TCRs and HLA-C alleles showing the fewest. The study gave a list of roughly 150 TCR beta chains associated with cytomegalovirus. Because HLA typing was unavailable for some donors at each locus, only the typed subset was used in association tests. Compared with equally common non-associated chains, HLA-associated TCR beta chains in a later analysis were more clonally expanded and had lower generation probabilities. The earlier analysis of almost 600 of the donors excluded 15 to 20 rarely observed V segments, including chromosome 9 orphons, because counts were too low. According to a later genetic analysis, donors in an Asian-associated ancestry cluster had fewer N-insertions in productive TCRs than the roughly 660-donor mean. Strong co-occurrence of HLA alleles, especially DR and DQ, made assigning TCR associations to individual alleles difficult. In a later analysis, most CMV-associated TCR beta chains were found to appear HLA-restricted, with HLA associations seemingly driven largely by CMV exposure. Broadly in line with IMGT annotations, most TCR beta V segments showed up in productive rearrangements about 90% or about 30% of the time in an earlier analysis of several hundred of the donors. Roughly uniform sequencing depth across donors was assumed in presence/absence analyses, although this assumption may not hold. While some public TCRs were present in many individuals, most TCR sequences turned up only very rarely across donors. A cluster of highly shared sequence variants was judged likely to represent a technical artifact of the sequencing pipeline. Correlated functional status among segregating V segments might be attributable to linkage disequilibrium, but an unknown experimental factor could not be ruled out. Only TCR beta chains were sequenced in this cohort, and the absence of alpha or paired-chain data limited detectable features. A further reported finding was that TCR beta sequences accurately predicted the HLA-A and HLA-B alleles for most subjects in the first cohort. A few of the identified cytomegalovirus-associated TCR beta chains were confirmed in vitro to be specific for cytomegalovirus antigens. It was suggested by the authors that the approach could potentially be generalized to other disease states and immunological phenotypes. In a later analysis, several top co-occurrence clusters were reported to appear linked to parvovirus B19, influenza, CMV and Epstein-Barr virus. V-gene and J-gene trimming of TCR beta chains was associated with a missense DCLRE1C variant in a later genetic analysis, and the association was replicated in an independent cohort. In both the original and validation cohorts, the classifier was reported to diagnose cytomegalovirus status with high specificity and sensitivity.

The cohort consisted of 670 or so healthy bone marrow donors. At the time of sampling, every cohort member was nominally healthy, though immune exposures that went unrecorded were likely present. The donor was CMV seronegative and belonged to the group of 380 or so seronegative cohort members. A peripheral blood sample was collected from each donor, and TCR beta sequencing was performed on peripheral blood mononuclear cells. The Qiagen DNeasy Blood Extraction Kit was used to extract genomic DNA from the blood cell samples. Libraries were made using the immunoSEQ multiplex PCR assay. A mixture of 60 forward primers for TCR Vbeta segments and 13 reverse primers for TCR Jbeta segments was used in the multiplex PCR. A multiplex PCR assay on genomic DNA amplified the CDR3 region of rearranged TCR beta genes. On the Illumina HiSeq System, the amplified TCR beta libraries were sequenced as 87-base-pair reads. The paper's processing steps were these. In a later analysis, roughly 80 million unique TCR beta chains were counted across the 500 to 700 repertoires, and approximately 9.9 million of these chains were shared by at least two donors. Raw reads were error-corrected and collapsed into unique sequences with a nearest-neighbor algorithm that merged closely related sequences to remove PCR and sequencing errors. V, D and J gene segments were assigned by aligning CDR3 sequences to IMGT reference sequences. For a sequence to be retained, a match of at least six nucleotides was required to both a V gene segment and a J gene segment. A rearrangement was called productive if the CDR3 had no stop codons and remained in frame with V and J, and every other rearrangement was called non-productive. CDR3 was defined according to IMGT convention as the region running from the second conserved V-encoded cysteine to the conserved J-encoded phenylalanine. The earlier analysis of about 610 of the donors excluded sequences that lacked an unambiguous match to a single V gene segment. An earlier analysis of 500 to 700 of the donors classified V segments as functional when productive rearrangements were above 56.7% and as segregating when the standard deviation between donors was above 5%. To diagnose cytomegalovirus status from the catalog of TCR beta chain sequences, a statistical classification framework was built. A later analysis assigned V and J genes by comparing TCR nucleotide sequences with IMGT/GENE-DB human TR gene sequences. A later analysis assigned CDR3 sequences and most-parsimonious VDJ recombination scenarios with the TCRdist pipeline. A later analysis defined each TCR beta chain by its CDR3 amino acid sequence plus V-gene family, and excluded reads lacking a unique V-gene family. In a later analysis, 500 to 650 highly shared, low-generation-probability nucleotide sequences were removed to address suspected cross-contamination and a sequencing artifact. For each public chain, a later analysis derived a clonal expansion index from normalized ranks of inferred template counts within each repertoire. A later analysis computed generation probabilities with a VDJ recombination model fitted to out-of-frame rearrangements, and checked the results against IGoR. Hypergeometric tests were used in a later analysis to score TCR-TCR, TCR-HLA and TCR-CMV co-occurrence, with a repertoire-size bias correction applied to the TCR pairs. To estimate false discovery rates, a later analysis permuted the HLA or CMV assignments 20 times. A later analysis grouped co-occurring TCRs with DBSCAN, adding TCRdist sequence similarity when clustering within HLA-allele-positive subsets. Co-occurrence clustering excluded repertoires with fewer than 30,000 or more than 120,000 public chains, plus five with anomalous nucleotide sharing. TCRdb took this table from immuneACCESS and kept in-frame rearrangements with V and J called. Such tables lack part of the clones; where checked against another copy, unresolved V genes explain under half of the gap, and the rest is unexplained. V, J and clone size are taken as reported in that table, and D and trimming were inferred from the DNA itself. The sample table lists roughly 120,000 clones, 79% of them with a count of one. The top ten clones comprise more than 1.5% of the sample.

Points on this clone: Its antigen is still unknown. Nothing much larger sits one base from this clone, and base qualities are not available.

This sequence originates from a man aged 18 to 29 in good health and CMV-seronegative. Sequencing used PBMCs.

The base sequence is TGTGCCAGCCTTGGGACAGGTGGCAATCAGCCCCAGCATTTT. This translates into CASLGTGGNQPQHF. The chain was built from TRBV2 and TRBJ1-5, with 8 bases aligning to TRBD1. V is cut back by 8 bases and J by 2 bases, with 5 bases in the junction unmatched. The germline V gene supplies CDR1 SNHLY and CDR2 FYNNEI. Including cysteine and phenylalanine, the CDR3 has 14 amino acids. The only DNA kept is the CDR3, 42 bases in frame from the first base.